This is a list of T cell receptor beta chains from one sample in a study of T cells after yellow fever vaccination. MiXCR, applied by TCRdb to the 5' RACE reads, yields one record per CDR3 protein. The sample has some 260,000 distinct CDR3 sequences, around 5.3% seen once. Specimen: CD4+ T cells sorted from PBMCs, collected on the day of the yellow fever booster vaccination. These receptor sequences come from a man aged 18-30 years who received the YFV17D yellow fever vaccine. The CDR3 runs from the conserved cysteine through the conserved F or W. D genes are given only for firm matches. Size tells how often a clone was seen (once, few, many) or the class of an expanded clone, and some rows leave it out.

14 NA NA TRBJ2-2 TRBV6-2/TRBV6-3 TGTGCCACCAATCAGGGTATGGACACCGGGGAGCTGTTTTTT CATNQGMDTGELFF
13 NA NA TRBJ2-4 TRBV3-1 TGTGCCAGCAGCCAAGGGCAGAAAAACATTCAGTACTTC CASSQGQKNIQYF
14 few NA TRBJ2-7 TRBV18 TGTGCCAGCTCACCTCCAGGGTCCGGTGGAGAGCAGTACTTC CASSPPGSGGEQYF
13 NA NA TRBJ1-2 TRBV3-1 TGTGCCAGCAGCCAGGGGGTAGGCTATGGCTACACCTTC CASSQGVGYGYTF
14 few NA TRBJ1-1 TRBV19 TGTGCCAGTAGTATAGACAAACGTCGGATACAGGCTTTCTTT CASSIDKRRIQAFF
15 NA NA TRBJ1-1 TRBV3-2 TGTGCCAGCAGCCAAAAATTACAGGGTGTGACTGAAGCTTTCTTT CASSQKLQGVTEAFF
15 many NA TRBJ1-1 TRBV10-3 TGTGCCATCAGTGTCCGGGGGGCGAGTTACACTGAAGCTTTCTTT CAISVRGASYTEAFF
12 many NA TRBJ2-5 TRBV3-1 TGTGCCAGCAGCCGTTTTACGGAGACCCAGTACTTC CASSRFTETQYF
14 few NA TRBJ2-2 TRBV5-6 TGTGCCAGCAGCTTGCTAGTGGACACCGGGGAGCTGTTTTTT CASSLLVDTGELFF
14 few NA TRBJ2-2 TRBV28 TGTGCCAGCAGTTTAAGGGGGGACACCGAGGAGCTGTTTTTT CASSLRGDTEELFF
16 NA TRBD1 TRBJ1-4 TRBV5-1 TGCGCCAGCAGCTTCGATGGACAGGGACGGGGTGAAAAACTGTTTTTT CASSFDGQGRGEKLFF
16 NA TRBD1 TRBJ1-2 TRBV3-1 TGTGCCAGCAGTCCGCGGAACAGGGGGGTCACCTATGGCTACACCTTC CASSPRNRGVTYGYTF
13 many NA TRBJ2-5 TRBV5-1 TGCGCCAGCAGCTTGAACAGTCGGGAGACCCAGTACTTC CASSLNSRETQYF
14 few TRBD2 TRBJ2-7 TRBV20-1 TGCAGTGCTAGAAAGCCGGGACTAAGCAACGAGCAGTACTTC CSARKPGLSNEQYF
12 few NA TRBJ1-2 TRBV10-3 TGTGCCATCAGTGAAAGGGGGGGTGGCTACACCTTC CAISERGGGYTF
13 few NA TRBJ2-5 TRBV29-1 TGCAGCGTTGATGACAGGAGGAGAGAGACCCAGTACTTC CSVDDRRRETQYF
14 few TRBD2 TRBJ2-7 TRBV5-1 TGCGCCAGCAGCTATGCGGGGGGCACCTACGAGCAGTACTTC CASSYAGGTYEQYF
13 NA NA TRBJ2-1 TRBV7-2 TGTGCCAGCAGCTTAGTCCCTCGATCTGAGCAGTTCTTC CASSLVPRSEQFF
13 few NA TRBJ2-2 TRBV9 TGTGCCAGCAGCGTAGCCCTGCCCGGGGAGCTGTTTTTT CASSVALPGELFF
13 few NA TRBJ2-3 TRBV5-6 TGTGCCAGCAGCTTCCCCCCGATCGGTACGCAGTATTTT CASSFPPIGTQYF
16 NA NA TRBJ1-6 TRBV6-2/TRBV6-3 TGTGCCAGCAGTTACGTCGGGGGCTCCTATAATTCACCCCTCCACTTT CASSYVGGSYNSPLHF
13 many NA TRBJ1-6 TRBV4-1 TGCGCCAGCAGCCAAGACGGGACACGGGCAGTCCACTTT CASSQDGTRAVHF
16 NA NA TRBJ2-7 TRBV21-1 TGTGCCAGCAGCCCCCCCCGGACAGGGGTGTCCTACGAGCAGTACTTC CASSPPRTGVSYEQYF
13 few TRBD1 TRBJ1-1 TRBV10-3 TGTGCCATCAATGGACAGGGAGACACTGAAGCTTTCTTT CAINGQGDTEAFF
11 few NA TRBJ2-4 TRBV12-3/TRBV12-4 TGTGCCAGCAGTCGGGCCAGGGACCTATACTTC CASSRARDLYF
13 NA NA TRBJ2-7 TRBV5-5 TGTGCCAGCAGCTCTGGAGAGCTCTACGAGCAGTACTTC CASSSGELYEQYF
17 many TRBD2 TRBJ2-1 TRBV12-3/TRBV12-4 TGTGCCAGCAGCCCTATGCTGACTAGCGGGGCGTACAATGAGCAGTTCTTC CASSPMLTSGAYNEQFF
15 many TRBD1 TRBJ1-1 TRBV12-3/TRBV12-4 TGTGCCAGCAGTTTAAGACAGGGAGGGAACACTGAAGCTTTCTTT CASSLRQGGNTEAFF
15 many NA TRBJ1-2 TRBV7-2 TGTGCCAGCAGCTTAATGAGCGGCAGGGGCTATGGCTACACCTTC CASSLMSGRGYGYTF
14 NA NA TRBJ1-4 TRBV5-1 TGCGCCAGCAGCTTGGGCAGGGTCCCTGAAAAACTGTTTTTT CASSLGRVPEKLFF
17 many NA TRBJ2-1 TRBV12-3/TRBV12-4 TGTGCCAGCAGTCCCCTGGCTCCCGGGGGCCCCTACAATGAGCAGTTCTTC CASSPLAPGGPYNEQFF
15 NA TRBD2 TRBJ2-2 TRBV5-1 TGCGCCAGCAGGACCGGGACTAGCACCACCGGGGAGCTGTTTTTT CASRTGTSTTGELFF
14 NA TRBD1 TRBJ1-2 TRBV7-9 TGTGCCAGCAGCACTCAACAGGGGGGGTATGGCTACACCTTC CASSTQQGGYGYTF
16 NA NA TRBJ1-1 TRBV7-9 TGTGCCAGCAGCCCCTCTGGGGGGGGGCTGGGAACTGAAGCTTTCTTT CASSPSGGGLGTEAFF
15 NA NA TRBJ2-5 TRBV6-5 TGTGCCAGCAGTTACAACCAGGGAAACCAAGAGACCCAGTACTTC CASSYNQGNQETQYF
18 many NA TRBJ2-7 TRBV19 TGTGCCAGTAGTGCGTACGTACCAGCACCCGGGACTTCGTACGAGCAGTACTTC CASSAYVPAPGTSYEQYF
15 NA TRBD1 TRBJ1-5 TRBV5-6 TGTGCCAGCAGCCGAGACAGGGGTGGGGATCAGCCCCAGCATTTT CASSRDRGGDQPQHF
13 many NA TRBJ2-1 TRBV5-5 TGTGCCAGCAGCTTGGCGGGGGCCGATGAGCAGTTCTTC CASSLAGADEQFF
12 NA NA TRBJ2-1 TRBV6-2/TRBV6-3 TGTGCCAGCAGTCCCAGGGACAATGAGCAGTTCTTC CASSPRDNEQFF
14 few NA TRBJ1-1 TRBV12-3/TRBV12-4 TGTGCCAGCAGAGGTGGGGGACCGATGACTGAAGCTTTCTTT CASRGGGPMTEAFF
15 NA TRBD1 TRBJ1-4 TRBV18 TGTGCCAGCTCGCCGAGGGACAGAGGAAATGAAAAACTGTTTTTT CASSPRDRGNEKLFF
14 few TRBD1 TRBJ1-4 TRBV6-1 TGTGCCAGCAGCCCGCAGGGGGCTTCTGAAAAACTGTTTTTT CASSPQGASEKLFF
14 many NA TRBJ1-1 TRBV6-5 TGTGCCAGCAGCCTCCGGGGGTCCAGAACTGAAGCTTTCTTT CASSLRGSRTEAFF
14 few NA TRBJ1-4 TRBV5-1 TGCGCCAGCCACCCGGGAGACTTTAATGAAAAACTGTTTTTT CASHPGDFNEKLFF
13 NA NA TRBJ2-5 TRBV5-1 TGCGCCAGCAGCTTGTTCCCAGGAGAGACCCAGTACTTC CASSLFPGETQYF
13 few NA TRBJ1-2 TRBV29-1 TGCAGCGTTGTAGCGGCCCTCGGCTATGGCTACACCTTC CSVVAALGYGYTF
13 NA NA TRBJ2-4 TRBV2 TGTGCCAGCAGTGGGGATGACCAAAACATTCAGTACTTC CASSGDDQNIQYF
16 few NA TRBJ1-6 TRBV20-1 TGCAGTGCTAGGGGACGGACGAGCTCCTATAATTCACCCCTCCACTTT CSARGRTSSYNSPLHF
16 few TRBD2 TRBJ2-1 TRBV9 TGTGCCAGCAGCGTAGCTGGGACTAGCGGCCTCAATGAGCAGTTCTTC CASSVAGTSGLNEQFF
16 few NA TRBJ1-3 TRBV10-3 TGTGCCATCAGTGAACCGGACAGTAACTCTGGAAACACCATATATTTT CAISEPDSNSGNTIYF
14 few NA TRBJ1-6 TRBV5-1 TGCGCCAGCAGCTTGGAGGCCGCCAATTCACCCCTCCACTTT CASSLEAANSPLHF
15 few NA TRBJ2-3 TRBV14 TGTGCCAGCAGCCAAGCCCTTAGACAGACAGATACGCAGTATTTT CASSQALRQTDTQYF